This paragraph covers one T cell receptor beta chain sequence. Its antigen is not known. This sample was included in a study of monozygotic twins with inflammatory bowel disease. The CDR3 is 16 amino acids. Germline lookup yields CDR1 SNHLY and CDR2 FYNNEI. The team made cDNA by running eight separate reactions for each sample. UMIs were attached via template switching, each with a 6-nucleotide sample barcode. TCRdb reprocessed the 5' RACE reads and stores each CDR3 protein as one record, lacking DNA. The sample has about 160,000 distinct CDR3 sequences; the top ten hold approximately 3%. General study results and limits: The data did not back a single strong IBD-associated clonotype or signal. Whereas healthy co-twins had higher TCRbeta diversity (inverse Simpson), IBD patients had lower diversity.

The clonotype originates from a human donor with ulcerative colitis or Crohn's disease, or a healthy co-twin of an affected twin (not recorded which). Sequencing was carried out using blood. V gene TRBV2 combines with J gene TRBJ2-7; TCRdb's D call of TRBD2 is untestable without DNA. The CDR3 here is CASLKSGLAMMYEQYF. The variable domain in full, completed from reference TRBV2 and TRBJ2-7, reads EPEVTQTPSHQVTQMGQEVILRCVPISNHLYFYWYRQILGQKVEFLVSFYNNEISEKSEIFDDQFSVERPDGSNFTLKIRSTKLEDSAMYFCASLKSGLAMMYEQYFGPGTRLTVT.